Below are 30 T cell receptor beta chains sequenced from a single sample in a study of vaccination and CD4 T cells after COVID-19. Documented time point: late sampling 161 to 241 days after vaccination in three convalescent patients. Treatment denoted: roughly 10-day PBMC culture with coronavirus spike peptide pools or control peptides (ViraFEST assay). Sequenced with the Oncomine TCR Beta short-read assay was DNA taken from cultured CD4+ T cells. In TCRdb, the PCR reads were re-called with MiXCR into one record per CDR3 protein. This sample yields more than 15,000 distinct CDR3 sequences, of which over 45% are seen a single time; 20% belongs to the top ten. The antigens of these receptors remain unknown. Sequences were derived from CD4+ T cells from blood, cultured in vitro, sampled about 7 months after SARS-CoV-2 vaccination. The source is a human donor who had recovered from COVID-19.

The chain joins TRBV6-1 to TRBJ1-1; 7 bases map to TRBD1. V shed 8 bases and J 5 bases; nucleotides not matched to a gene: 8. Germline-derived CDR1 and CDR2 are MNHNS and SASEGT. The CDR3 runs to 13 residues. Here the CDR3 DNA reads TGTGCCAGCCTCTACAGGGGAGGAACTGAAGCTTTCTTT. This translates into CASLYRGGTEAFF.

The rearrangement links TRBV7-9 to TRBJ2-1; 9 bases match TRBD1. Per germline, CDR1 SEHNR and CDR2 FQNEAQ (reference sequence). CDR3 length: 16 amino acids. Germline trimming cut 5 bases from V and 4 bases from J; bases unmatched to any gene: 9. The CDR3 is CASSRTGANLYNEQFF. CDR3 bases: TGTGCCAGCAGCCGGACAGGGGCCAACCTGTACAATGAGCAGTTCTTC.

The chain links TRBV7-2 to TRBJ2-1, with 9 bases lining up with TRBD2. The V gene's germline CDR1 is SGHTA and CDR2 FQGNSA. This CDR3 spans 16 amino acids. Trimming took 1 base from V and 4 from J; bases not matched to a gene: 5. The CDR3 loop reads CASSLGAGGNYNEQFF. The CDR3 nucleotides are TGTGCCAGCAGCTTAGGAGCGGGGGGCAATTACAATGAGCAGTTCTTC. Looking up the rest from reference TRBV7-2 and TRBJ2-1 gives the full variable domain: GAGVSQSPSNKVTEKGKDVELRCDPISGHTALYWYRQSLGQGLEFLIYFQGNSAPDKSGLPSDRFSAERTGGSVSTLTIQRTQQEDSAVYLCASSLGAGGNYNEQFFGPGTRLTVL.

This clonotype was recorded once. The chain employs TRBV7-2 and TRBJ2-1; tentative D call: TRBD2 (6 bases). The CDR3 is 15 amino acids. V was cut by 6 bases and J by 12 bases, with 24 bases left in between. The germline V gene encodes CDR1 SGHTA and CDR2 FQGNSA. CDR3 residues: CASRQGPGLDGPQFF. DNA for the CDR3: TGTGCCAGCAGACAAGGACCGGGACTCGACGGACCGCAGTTCTTC.

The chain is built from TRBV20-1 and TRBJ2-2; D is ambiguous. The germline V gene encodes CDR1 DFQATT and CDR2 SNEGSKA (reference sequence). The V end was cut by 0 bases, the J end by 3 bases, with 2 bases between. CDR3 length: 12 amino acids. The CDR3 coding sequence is TGCAGTGCTAGAGACTACACCGGGGAGCTGTTTTTT. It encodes CSARDYTGELFF.

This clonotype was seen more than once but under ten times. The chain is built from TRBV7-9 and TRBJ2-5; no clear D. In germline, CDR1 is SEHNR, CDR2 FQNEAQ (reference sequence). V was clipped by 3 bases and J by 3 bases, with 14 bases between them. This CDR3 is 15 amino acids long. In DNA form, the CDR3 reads TGTGCCAGCAGCTTCCTCCGAGGACCTGAAGAGACCCAGTACTTC. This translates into CASSFLRGPEETQYF.

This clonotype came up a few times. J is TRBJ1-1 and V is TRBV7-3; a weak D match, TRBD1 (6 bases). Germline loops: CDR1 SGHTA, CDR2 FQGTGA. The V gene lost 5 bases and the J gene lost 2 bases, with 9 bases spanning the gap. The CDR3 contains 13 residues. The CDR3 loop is CASSMTGNTEAFF. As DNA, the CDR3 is TGTGCCAGCAGCATGACAGGAAACACTGAAGCTTTCTTT.

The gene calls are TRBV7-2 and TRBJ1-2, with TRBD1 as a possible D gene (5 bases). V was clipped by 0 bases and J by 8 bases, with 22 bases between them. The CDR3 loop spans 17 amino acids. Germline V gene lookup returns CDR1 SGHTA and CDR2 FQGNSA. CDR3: CASSLAQSLPQGVGYTF. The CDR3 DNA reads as TGTGCCAGCAGCTTAGCGCAGTCCCTCCCCCAGGGAGTCGGCTACACCTTC. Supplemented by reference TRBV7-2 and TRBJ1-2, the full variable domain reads GAGVSQSPSNKVTEKGKDVELRCDPISGHTALYWYRQSLGQGLEFLIYFQGNSAPDKSGLPSDRFSAERTGGSVSTLTIQRTQQEDSAVYLCASSLAQSLPQGVGYTFGSGTRLTVV.

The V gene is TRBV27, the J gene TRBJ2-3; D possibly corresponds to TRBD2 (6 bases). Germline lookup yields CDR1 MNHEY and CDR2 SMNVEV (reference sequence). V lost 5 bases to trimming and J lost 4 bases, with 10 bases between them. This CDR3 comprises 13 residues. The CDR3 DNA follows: TGTGCCAGCAGTCCGTCGGGGGCAGATACGCAGTATTTT. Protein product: CASSPSGADTQYF.

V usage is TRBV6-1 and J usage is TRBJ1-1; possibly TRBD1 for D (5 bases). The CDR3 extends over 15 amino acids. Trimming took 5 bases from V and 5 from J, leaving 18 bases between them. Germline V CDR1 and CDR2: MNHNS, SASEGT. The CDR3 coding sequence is TGTGCCAGCAGTCCCCGGGGGGTAGGAAGGACTGAAGCTTTCTTT. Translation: CASSPRGVGRTEAFF.

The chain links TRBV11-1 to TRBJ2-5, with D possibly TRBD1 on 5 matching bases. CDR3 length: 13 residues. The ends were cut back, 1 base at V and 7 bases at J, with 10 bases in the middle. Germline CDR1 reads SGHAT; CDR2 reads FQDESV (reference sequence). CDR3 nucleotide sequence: TGTGCCAGCAGCTTAGTTGGGGCTAGGACCCAGTACTTC. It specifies CASSLVGARTQYF.

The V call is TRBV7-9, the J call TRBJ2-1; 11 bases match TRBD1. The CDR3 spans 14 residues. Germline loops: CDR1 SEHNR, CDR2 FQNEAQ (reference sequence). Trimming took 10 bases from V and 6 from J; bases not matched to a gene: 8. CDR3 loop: CATNRDRGANEQFF. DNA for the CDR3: TGTGCCACTAACCGGGACAGGGGGGCCAATGAGCAGTTCTTC. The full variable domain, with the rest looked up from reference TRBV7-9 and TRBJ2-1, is DTGVSQNPRHKITKRGQNVTFRCDPISEHNRLYWYRQTLGQGPEFLTYFQNEAQLEKSRLLSDRFSAERPKGSFSTLEIQRTEQGDSAMYLCATNRDRGANEQFFGPGTRLTVL.

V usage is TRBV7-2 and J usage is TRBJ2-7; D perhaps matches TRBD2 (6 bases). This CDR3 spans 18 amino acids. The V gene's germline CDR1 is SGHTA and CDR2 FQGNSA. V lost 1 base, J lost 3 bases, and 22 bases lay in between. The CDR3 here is CASSLVGWSSVPLYEQYF. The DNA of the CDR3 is TGTGCCAGCAGCTTAGTGGGTTGGTCTAGCGTCCCCCTCTACGAGCAGTACTTC. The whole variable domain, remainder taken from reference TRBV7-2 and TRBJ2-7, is GAGVSQSPSNKVTEKGKDVELRCDPISGHTALYWYRQSLGQGLEFLIYFQGNSAPDKSGLPSDRFSAERTGGSVSTLTIQRTQQEDSAVYLCASSLVGWSSVPLYEQYFGPGTRLTVT.

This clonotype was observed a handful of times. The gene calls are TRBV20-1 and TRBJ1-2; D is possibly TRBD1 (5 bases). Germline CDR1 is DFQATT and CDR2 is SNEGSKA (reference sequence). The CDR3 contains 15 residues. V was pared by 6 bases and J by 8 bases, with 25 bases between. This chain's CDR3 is CSARVGGRIKQGYTF. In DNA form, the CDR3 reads TGCAGTGCCCGGGTGGGGGGACGTATAAAGCAGGGCTACACCTTC.

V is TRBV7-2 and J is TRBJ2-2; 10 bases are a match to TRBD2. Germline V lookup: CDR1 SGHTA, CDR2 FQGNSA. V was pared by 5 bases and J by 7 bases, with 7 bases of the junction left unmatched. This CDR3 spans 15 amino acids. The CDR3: CASSQGLAEFGELFF. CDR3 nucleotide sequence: TGTGCCAGCAGCCAAGGACTAGCGGAGTTCGGGGAGCTGTTTTTT.

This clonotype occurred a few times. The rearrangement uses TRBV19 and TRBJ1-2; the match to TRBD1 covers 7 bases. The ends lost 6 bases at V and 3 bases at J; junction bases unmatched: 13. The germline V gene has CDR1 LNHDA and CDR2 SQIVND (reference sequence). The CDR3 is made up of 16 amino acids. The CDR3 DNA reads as TGTGCCAGTAGCCCCAGGGGAGGGACAGCGGACTATGGCTACACCTTC. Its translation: CASSPRGGTADYGYTF. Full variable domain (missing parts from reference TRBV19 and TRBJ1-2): DGGITQSPKYLFRKEGQNVTLSCEQNLNHDAMYWYRQDPGQGLRLIYYSQIVNDFQKGDIAEGYSVSREKKESFPLTVTSAQKNPTAFYLCASSPRGGTADYGYTFGSGTRLTVV.

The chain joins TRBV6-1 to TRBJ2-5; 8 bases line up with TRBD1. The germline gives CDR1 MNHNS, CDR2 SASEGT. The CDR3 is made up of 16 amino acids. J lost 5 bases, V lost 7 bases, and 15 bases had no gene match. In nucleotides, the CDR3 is TGTGCCAGCACCCTTGACCTGGGACAGGTTGGCGAGACCCAGTACTTC. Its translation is CASTLDLGQVGETQYF.

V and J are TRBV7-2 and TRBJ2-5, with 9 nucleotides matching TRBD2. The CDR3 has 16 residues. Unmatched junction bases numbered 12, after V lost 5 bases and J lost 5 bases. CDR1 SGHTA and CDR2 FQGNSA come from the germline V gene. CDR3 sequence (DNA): TGTGCCAGCAGCACACGGGGGGGGCGGGGGGGGGAGACCCAGTACTTC. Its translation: CASSTRGGRGGETQYF. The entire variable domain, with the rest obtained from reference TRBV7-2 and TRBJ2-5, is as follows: GAGVSQSPSNKVTEKGKDVELRCDPISGHTALYWYRQSLGQGLEFLIYFQGNSAPDKSGLPSDRFSAERTGGSVSTLTIQRTQQEDSAVYLCASSTRGGRGGETQYFGPGTRLLVL.

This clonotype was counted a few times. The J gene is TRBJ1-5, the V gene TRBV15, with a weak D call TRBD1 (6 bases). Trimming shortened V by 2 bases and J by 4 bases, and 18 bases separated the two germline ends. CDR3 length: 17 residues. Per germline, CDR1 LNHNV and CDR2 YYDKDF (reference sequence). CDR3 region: CATSRNRVEGSNQPQHF. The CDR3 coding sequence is TGTGCCACCAGCAGAAACAGGGTGGAGGGTTCGAATCAGCCCCAGCATTTT.

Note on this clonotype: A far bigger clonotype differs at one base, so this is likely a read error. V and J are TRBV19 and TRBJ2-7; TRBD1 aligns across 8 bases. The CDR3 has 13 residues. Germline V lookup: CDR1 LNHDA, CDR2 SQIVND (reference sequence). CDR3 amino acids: CASSTTGEPAQHF. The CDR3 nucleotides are TGTGCCAGTAGTACGACAGGGGAACCAGCCCAGCACTTC.

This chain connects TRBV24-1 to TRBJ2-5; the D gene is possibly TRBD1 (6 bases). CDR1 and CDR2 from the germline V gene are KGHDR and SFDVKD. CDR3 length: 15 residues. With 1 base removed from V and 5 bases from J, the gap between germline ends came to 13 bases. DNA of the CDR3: TGTGCCACCAGTGATTTTAGCCAGGGGAAGGAGACCCAGTACTTC. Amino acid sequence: CATSDFSQGKETQYF.

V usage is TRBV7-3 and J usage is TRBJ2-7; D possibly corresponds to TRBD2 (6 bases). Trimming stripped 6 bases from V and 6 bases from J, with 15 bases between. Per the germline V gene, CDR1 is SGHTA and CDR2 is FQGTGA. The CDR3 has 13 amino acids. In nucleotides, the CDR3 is TGTGCCAGCAGTAAGAAGGAGGGGTCCGAGCAGTACTTC. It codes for CASSKKEGSEQYF.

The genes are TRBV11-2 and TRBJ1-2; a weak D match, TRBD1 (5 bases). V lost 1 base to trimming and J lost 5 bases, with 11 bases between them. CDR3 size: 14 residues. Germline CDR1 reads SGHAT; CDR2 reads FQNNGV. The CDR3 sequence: CASSLAGTGYGYTF. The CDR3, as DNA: TGTGCCAGCAGCTTAGCAGGGACGGGTTATGGCTACACCTTC.

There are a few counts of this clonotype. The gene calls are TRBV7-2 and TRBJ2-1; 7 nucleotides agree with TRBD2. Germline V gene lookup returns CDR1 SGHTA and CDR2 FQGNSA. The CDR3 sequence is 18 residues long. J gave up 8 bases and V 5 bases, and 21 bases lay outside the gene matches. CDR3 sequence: CASSRLRDYPRGTDEQFF. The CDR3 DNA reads TGTGCCAGCAGCCGCCTCCGGGACTACCCAAGAGGTACGGATGAGCAGTTCTTC.

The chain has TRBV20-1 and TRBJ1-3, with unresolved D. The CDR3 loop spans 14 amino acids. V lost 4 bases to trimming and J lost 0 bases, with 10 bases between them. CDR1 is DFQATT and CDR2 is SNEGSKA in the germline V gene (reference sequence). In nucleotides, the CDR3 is TGCAGTGCTACCATAGGAGTCTCTGGAAACACCATATATTTT. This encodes CSATIGVSGNTIYF.

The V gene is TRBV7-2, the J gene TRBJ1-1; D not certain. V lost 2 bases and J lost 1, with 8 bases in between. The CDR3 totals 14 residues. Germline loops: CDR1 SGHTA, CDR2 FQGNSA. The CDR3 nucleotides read TGTGCCAGCAGCTTATGGAGCGGGAACACTGAAGCTTTCTTT. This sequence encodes CASSLWSGNTEAFF. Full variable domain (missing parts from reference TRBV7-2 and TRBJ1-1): GAGVSQSPSNKVTEKGKDVELRCDPISGHTALYWYRQSLGQGLEFLIYFQGNSAPDKSGLPSDRFSAERTGGSVSTLTIQRTQQEDSAVYLCASSLWSGNTEAFFGQGTRLTVV.

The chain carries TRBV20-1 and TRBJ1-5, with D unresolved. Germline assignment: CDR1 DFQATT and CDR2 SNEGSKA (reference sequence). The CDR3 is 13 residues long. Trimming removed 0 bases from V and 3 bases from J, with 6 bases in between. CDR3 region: CSARDDPNQPQHF. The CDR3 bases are TGCAGTGCTAGAGATGACCCCAATCAGCCCCAGCATTTT.

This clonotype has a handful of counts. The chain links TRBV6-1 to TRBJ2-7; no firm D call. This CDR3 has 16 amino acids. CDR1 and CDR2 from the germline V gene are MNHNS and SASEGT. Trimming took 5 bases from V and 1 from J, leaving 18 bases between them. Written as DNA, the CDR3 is TGTGCCAGCAGTAGGCCCCCCGACGGCGCTTCCTACGAGCAGTACTTC. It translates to CASSRPPDGASYEQYF.

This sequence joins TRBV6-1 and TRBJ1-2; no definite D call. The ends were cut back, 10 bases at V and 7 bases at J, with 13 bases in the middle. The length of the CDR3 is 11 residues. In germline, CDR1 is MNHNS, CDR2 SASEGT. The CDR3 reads CATLSGVGYTF. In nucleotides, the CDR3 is TGTGCCACCCTTTCCGGGGTTGGCTACACCTTC.

The chain's CDR3 is CATSRLGQGNTEAFF. The DNA for the CDR3 is TGTGCCACCAGCAGGCTGGGACAGGGGAACACTGAAGCTTTCTTT. The chain couples TRBV15 to TRBJ1-1; 9 bases line up with TRBD1. V shed 3 bases and J 1 base; nucleotides not matched to a gene: 3. This CDR3 is 15 amino acids long. Germline loops: CDR1 LNHNV, CDR2 YYDKDF (reference sequence).